This entry lists 30 T cell receptor beta chains sequenced from one sample in a study of T cells in Graves' hyperthyroidism and ophthalmopathy. Regions amplified from RNA transcripts were the TCR beta CDR3 regions. When the TCR CDR3 underwent first-round RT-PCR, the HTBI primer set was used. TCRdb redid the calling of the multiplex PCR reads with MiXCR, one entry per CDR3 protein. The sample carries 480,000 or so distinct CDR3 sequences, around 50% recorded once. The sequencing input was peripheral blood or thyroid tissue (not recorded which). These receptors came from an adult woman with Graves' disease, either hyperthyroidism or ophthalmopathy (not recorded which).

V is TRBV2 and J is TRBJ2-5, with 9 bases identical to TRBD2. CDR3 size: 13 residues. Germline V CDR1 and CDR2: SNHLY, FYNNEI. J was trimmed by 2 bases and V by 8 bases; bases with no gene match: 3. CDR3 in DNA: TGTGCCAGCCGAGCGGGGGGTCAAGAGACCCAGTACTTC. Amino acids: CASRAGGQETQYF.

This chain links TRBV20-1 with TRBJ2-7; 8 bases fit TRBD2. V was clipped by 5 bases and J by 4 bases; unmatched bases: 13. The CDR3 runs to 15 residues. Germline V lookup: CDR1 DFQATT, CDR2 SNEGSKA (reference sequence). CDR3 protein: CSARPRLASWYEQYF. In DNA form, the CDR3 reads TGCAGTGCTCGACCCCGACTAGCGAGCTGGTACGAGCAGTACTTC.

This clonotype was found many times. V usage is TRBV7-9 and J usage is TRBJ1-5; TRBD1 is a possible D gene (5 bases). V gave up 3 bases and J gave up 5 bases, with 8 bases separating them. This CDR3 comprises 13 residues. Germline values: CDR1 SEHNR, CDR2 FQNEAQ (reference sequence). The CDR3 here is CASSFGRDQPQHF. The CDR3 DNA sequence: TGTGCCAGCAGCTTCGGCAGGGATCAGCCCCAGCATTTT.

This clonotype was seen repeatedly, ten times or more. The chain combines TRBV5-6 with TRBJ1-2; D is unresolved. The CDR3 extends over 16 amino acids. Looked up from germline, CDR1 is SGHDT and CDR2 is YYEEEE. The ends were cut back, 0 bases at V and 3 bases at J, with 15 bases in the middle. CDR3 nucleotides: TGTGCCAGCAGCTTGGAGCGGTACAGTAGCTACTATGGCTACACCTTC. The encoded protein is CASSLERYSSYYGYTF.

The chain uses TRBV10-3 and TRBJ1-1, with a tentative D call TRBD1 (5 bases). Germline assignment: CDR1 ENHRY and CDR2 SYGVKD. The CDR3 consists of 13 residues. V was trimmed by 4 bases and J by 4 bases, leaving 10 bases between them. The CDR3 here is CAISVGGGTEAFF. CDR3 coding DNA: TGTGCCATCAGTGTCGGCGGGGGCACTGAAGCTTTCTTT.

The J gene is TRBJ1-1, the V gene TRBV20-1; 7 bases agree with TRBD1. The V and J ends lost 7 bases and 6 bases, in that order; junction bases with no gene match: 11. Germline lookup yields CDR1 DFQATT and CDR2 SNEGSKA (reference sequence). The CDR3 sequence is 13 residues long. CDR3 loop: CSGAGQQVAEAFF. The CDR3 region has the DNA TGCAGTGGTGCGGGACAGCAGGTTGCTGAAGCTTTCTTT.

The chain uses TRBV9 and TRBJ1-5, with a possible D match to TRBD1 (6 bases). The CDR3 consists of 14 residues. Germline V gene lookup returns CDR1 SGDLS and CDR2 YYNGEE. Trimming cost V 4 bases and J 5 bases, with 13 bases left between them. CDR3 loop: CASSSTRGYQPQHF. The CDR3 bases are TGTGCCAGCAGCTCCACCAGGGGTTATCAGCCCCAGCATTTT.

The V call is TRBV7-9, the J call TRBJ2-7, with 8 positions matching TRBD2. With V trimmed by 5 bases and J by 1 base, 4 bases remained unmatched. Germline-derived CDR1 and CDR2 are SEHNR and FQNEAQ (reference sequence). The CDR3 loop spans 14 amino acids. This CDR3 is CASSNQRESYEQYF. The DNA for the CDR3 is TGTGCCAGCAGCAACCAGCGGGAGTCCTACGAGCAGTACTTC.

A few counts support this clonotype. DNA for the CDR3: TGTGCCAGCAGTTTAATGGGGGGCAGTCAGCCCCAGCATTTT. Its translation: CASSLMGGSQPQHF. The rearrangement links TRBV9 to TRBJ1-5; a weak D match, TRBD1 (6 bases). The CDR3 contains 14 residues. Germline loops: CDR1 SGDLS, CDR2 YYNGEE. V lost 5 bases to trimming and J lost 6 bases, with 15 bases between them.

With regard to this clonotype: A much larger clonotype is one base distant, so this may be a read error. The DNA for the CDR3 is TGTGCCAGCAGTTCACTGGACGGCAGCAGTCAGCCCCAGCATTTT. Translation gives CASSSLDGSSQPQHF. The gene calls are TRBV2 and TRBJ1-5, with unresolved D. Germline V CDR1 and CDR2: SNHLY, FYNNEI. This CDR3 region has 15 residues.

A word on this clonotype: Germline is not matched at one junction end, which may reflect a read error. The rearrangement joins TRBV5-5 to TRBJ1-2; D unresolved. This CDR3 is built from 12 residues. Germline V gene lookup returns CDR1 SGHKS and CDR2 YYEKEE (reference sequence). CDR3 residues: CAGSLMSGGYTF. The DNA of the CDR3 is TGTGCCGGCAGCTTGATGAGTGGTGGCTACACCTTC.

V and J are TRBV6-1 and TRBJ1-1, with 9 bases matching TRBD1. Trimming took 7 bases from V and 5 from J; bases not matched to a gene: 2. CDR3 length: 12 amino acids. Germline lookup yields CDR1 MNHNS and CDR2 SASEGT. CDR3 residues: CASNGQGTEAFF. The CDR3 coding sequence is TGTGCCAGCAACGGACAGGGGACTGAAGCTTTCTTT.

This clonotype was found a few times. The V and J genes are TRBV5-1 and TRBJ2-7; the D is unclear. The ends were cut back, 0 bases at V and 4 bases at J, with 14 bases in the middle. The CDR3 has 15 amino acids. Germline CDR1 and CDR2: SGHRS and YFSETQ. CDR3 coding DNA: TGCGCCAGCAGCTTGGATCCCAGAACACGTTACGAGCAGTACTTC. Translation: CASSLDPRTRYEQYF.

This clonotype came up a few times. This sequence joins TRBV29-1 and TRBJ1-1; D gene ambiguous. Germline V lookup: CDR1 SQVTM, CDR2 ANQGSEA. The CDR3 is 13 amino acids. V was clipped by 3 bases and J by 6 bases, with 14 bases between them. Here the CDR3 reads CSVESNHGSEAFF. The CDR3 DNA follows: TGCAGCGTTGAGTCTAACCACGGATCTGAAGCTTTCTTT.

This clonotype has more than one count but fewer than ten. In DNA form, the CDR3 reads TGCGCCAGCAGACGGGACGATGGCTACACCTTC. Translating it yields CASRRDDGYTF. V and J are TRBV10-2 and TRBJ1-2, with TRBD1 as a possible D gene (5 bases). Germline lookup yields CDR1 WSHSY and CDR2 SAAADI. V was clipped by 6 bases and J by 6 bases, with 8 bases between them. CDR3 length: 11 amino acids.

V and J are TRBV9 and TRBJ2-7, with 7 bases matching TRBD1. Looked up from germline, CDR1 is SGDLS and CDR2 is YYNGEE. V shed 6 bases, J shed 1 base, and the junction held 7 bases outside the gene matches. The CDR3 runs 14 residues. CDR3 DNA sequence: TGTGCCAGCAATTGGAACAGGGGATCCTACGAGCAGTACTTC. Its translation is CASNWNRGSYEQYF.

This clonotype was seen a handful of times. The chain uses TRBV6-6 and TRBJ2-2; D call uncertain. V lost 5 bases and J lost 4, with 14 bases in between. The CDR3 is made up of 15 amino acids. CDR1 is MNHNY, CDR2 SVGAGI, per germline (reference sequence). CDR3 region: CASSQPPPLTGELFF. CDR3 in DNA: TGTGCCAGCAGTCAACCGCCCCCCCTCACCGGGGAGCTGTTTTTT.

This sequence joins TRBV15 and TRBJ2-2, with D tentatively TRBD2 (5 bases). V was pared by 5 bases and J by 1 base, with 17 bases between. The V gene's germline CDR1 is LNHNV and CDR2 YYDKDF (reference sequence). The CDR3 has 17 residues. CDR3 loop: CATSVPSGGRNTGELFF. CDR3 sequence (DNA): TGTGCCACCAGCGTTCCTTCTGGAGGTCGGAACACCGGGGAGCTGTTTTTT.

The chain employs TRBV29-1 and TRBJ2-5; D gene ambiguous. From germline, CDR1 is SQVTM and CDR2 ANQGSEA. This CDR3 has 12 residues. V was shortened by 1 base and J by 2 bases, with 5 bases between the two germline ends. As DNA, the CDR3 is TGCAGCGTTGAAGGCAATCAAGAGACCCAGTACTTC. Residues: CSVEGNQETQYF.

The sample holds many counts of this clonotype. The chain joins TRBV19 to TRBJ2-7; D is possibly TRBD2 (6 bases). The V gene's germline CDR1 is LNHDA and CDR2 SQIVND (reference sequence). The CDR3 is 13 amino acids. Trimming removed 1 base at V and 6 bases at J, with 10 bases between. CDR3 amino acids: CASSIGGASEQYF. The DNA for the CDR3 is TGTGCCAGTAGTATAGGCGGGGCCTCCGAGCAGTACTTC. The full variable domain, rest sourced from reference TRBV19 and TRBJ2-7, is DGGITQSPKYLFRKEGQNVTLSCEQNLNHDAMYWYRQDPGQGLRLIYYSQIVNDFQKGDIAEGYSVSREKKESFPLTVTSAQKNPTAFYLCASSIGGASEQYFGPGTRLTVT.

For this clonotype: Germline is not matched at one junction end, which may reflect a read error. V is TRBV10-3 and J is TRBJ1-1; 7 nucleotides agree with TRBD1. Per germline, CDR1 ENHRY and CDR2 SYGVKD. The CDR3 sequence is 15 residues long. CDR3 sequence: CASSEYGTENTEAFF. The CDR3 region has the DNA TGTGCCAGCAGTGAATATGGGACAGAAAACACTGAAGCTTTCTTT.

In this sample, this clonotype turned up once. CDR3 bases: TGCAGTGCTAGAGACCGATCAGGGAACACTGAAGCTTTCTTT. Its translation: CSARDRSGNTEAFF. This chain uses TRBV20-1 with TRBJ1-1, with D unresolved. Trimming took off 0 bases at V and 1 base at J, with 9 bases between the two ends. This CDR3 comprises 14 residues. Germline CDR1 is DFQATT and CDR2 is SNEGSKA (reference sequence).

The genes are TRBV7-9 and TRBJ2-7, with TRBD1 matching 7 bases. Germline V gives CDR1 SEHNR, CDR2 FQNEAQ (reference sequence). After removal of 8 bases from V and 3 bases from J, the junction contained 13 bases not matched to a gene. This CDR3 region has 15 residues. CDR3 nucleotides: TGTGCCAGCGGCCCCCCACAGGGGTCAATCTACGAGCAGTACTTC. It encodes CASGPPQGSIYEQYF.

This clonotype was seen many times. This chain uses TRBV29-1 with TRBJ1-2; TRBD1 is a possible D gene (5 bases). The CDR3 runs to 13 residues. V gave up 2 bases and J gave up 7 bases, with 14 bases separating them. From germline, CDR1 is SQVTM and CDR2 ANQGSEA. CDR3 DNA: TGCAGCGTTGAACCTAGCGGCGGGACTGGCTACACCTTC. It codes for CSVEPSGGTGYTF. The entire variable domain, with the rest obtained from reference TRBV29-1 and TRBJ1-2, is as follows: SAVISQKPSRDICQRGTSLTIQCQVDSQVTMMFWYRQQPGQSLTLIATANQGSEATYESGFVIDKFPISRPNLTFSTLTVSNMSPEDSSIYLCSVEPSGGTGYTFGSGTRLTVV.

This chain connects TRBV20-1 to TRBJ1-2; 8 bases fit TRBD1. Germline CDR1 DFQATT, CDR2 SNEGSKA (reference sequence). The CDR3 runs 12 residues. J lost 8 bases, V lost 6 bases, and 8 bases had no gene match. CDR3 sequence (DNA): TGCAGTGCGGCAGGGGGCGGGAAAGGCTACACCTTC. It translates to CSAAGGGKGYTF.

This clonotype was recorded many times. The V call is TRBV4-3, the J call TRBJ1-6; TRBD1 matches 10 bases. In germline, CDR1 is LGHNA, CDR2 YSLEER. There are 14 residues in the CDR3. Germline trimming cut 6 bases from V and 9 bases from J; bases unmatched to any gene: 5. This chain's CDR3 is CASRPGQGPSPLHF. The CDR3 coding sequence is TGCGCCAGCAGGCCGGGACAGGGGCCTTCACCCCTCCACTTT.

This sequence joins TRBV29-1 and TRBJ2-7; weak D call: TRBD2 (6 bases). This CDR3 is 16 amino acids long. Looked up from germline, CDR1 is SQVTM and CDR2 is ANQGSEA. Here the CDR3 reads CSASGLARTIGSEQYF. The CDR3 DNA reads TGCAGTGCTAGTGGGCTAGCGAGGACGATTGGGTCCGAGCAGTACTTC.

This clonotype was seen ten or more times. The V and J genes are TRBV10-3 and TRBJ2-5; 10 bases agree with TRBD2. J lost 5 bases, V lost 4 bases, and 10 bases had no gene match. The CDR3 contains 16 residues. CDR1 is ENHRY and CDR2 is SYGVKD in the germline V gene. CDR3 in DNA: TGTGCCATCAGTGGGGGACAGCAAGCGGGAGGGGAGACCCAGTACTTC. This encodes CAISGGQQAGGETQYF.

This clonotype was seen a few times. The chain has TRBV7-8 and TRBJ2-7; tentatively, D is TRBD1 (6 bases). The CDR3 has 13 amino acids. Per the germline V gene, CDR1 is SGHVS and CDR2 is FQNEAQ. Trimming cost V 4 bases and J 2 bases, with 9 bases left between them. Written as DNA, the CDR3 is TGTGCCAGCAGCTCTACAGGGACCTACGAGCAGTACTTC. This gives the protein CASSSTGTYEQYF.

This clonotype showed up many times. The CDR3 reads CASSFSGVQQPQHF. DNA for the CDR3: TGTGCCAGCAGTTTCTCAGGGGTACAACAGCCCCAGCATTTT. The chain has TRBV12-3 or TRBV12-4 and TRBJ1-5; TRBD1 might be the D (6 bases). V lost 3 bases to trimming and J lost 7 bases, with 13 bases between them. The CDR3 loop spans 14 amino acids.